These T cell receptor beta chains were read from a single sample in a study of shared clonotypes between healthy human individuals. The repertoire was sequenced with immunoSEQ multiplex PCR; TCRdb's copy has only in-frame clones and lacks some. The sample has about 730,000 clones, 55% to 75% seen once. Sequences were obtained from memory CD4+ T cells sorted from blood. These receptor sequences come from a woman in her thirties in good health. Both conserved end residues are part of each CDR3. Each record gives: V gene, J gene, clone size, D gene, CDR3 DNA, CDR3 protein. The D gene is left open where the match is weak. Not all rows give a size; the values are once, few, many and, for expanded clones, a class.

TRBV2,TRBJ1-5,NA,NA,TGTGCCAGCAGTGTAGTTAGATATAGCAATCAGCCCCAGCATTTT,CASSVVRYSNQPQHF
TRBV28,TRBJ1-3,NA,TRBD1,TGTGCCAGCCGGGACAGCCTGGTAAACACCATATATTTT,CASRDSLVNTIYF
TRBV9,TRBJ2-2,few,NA,TGTGCCAGCAGCGTTCGTTGGGGCGGGGAGCTGTTTTTT,CASSVRWGGELFF
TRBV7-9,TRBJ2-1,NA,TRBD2,TGTGCCAGCAGCTTAGAACTAGCGGGAGGGAGGGGTGAGCAGTTCTTC,CASSLELAGGRGEQFF
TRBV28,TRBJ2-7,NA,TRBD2,TGTGCCAGCAGTCCCAATCGGTTTGGGACTAGCGGAGGGACCCCCTACGAGCAGTACTTC,CASSPNRFGTSGGTPYEQYF
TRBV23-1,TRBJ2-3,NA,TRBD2,TGCGCCAGCAGTCTTCGACCTAGCGGCCCCACCGATACGCAGTATTTT,CASSLRPSGPTDTQYF
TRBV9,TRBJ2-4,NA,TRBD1,TGTGCCAGCAGCTCAACAGGGGCCAGCCCCAAAAACATTCAGTACTTC,CASSSTGASPKNIQYF
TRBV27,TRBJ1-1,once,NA,TGTGCCAGCAGTTTGGGGGCATACACTGAAGCTTTCTTT,CASSLGAYTEAFF
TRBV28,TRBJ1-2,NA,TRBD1,TGTGCCAGCAGTTCTACAACTACAGGGGGCGTTTATGGCTACACCTTC,CASSSTTTGGVYGYTF
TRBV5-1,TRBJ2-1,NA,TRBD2,TGCGCCAGCAGCTCACCCTACTTAGCGGGGGGGAATGAGCAGTTCTTC,CASSSPYLAGGNEQFF
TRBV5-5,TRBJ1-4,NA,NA,TGTGCCAGCAGCGGCAGGACAAGCCTCAATGAAAAACTGTTTTTT,CASSGRTSLNEKLFF
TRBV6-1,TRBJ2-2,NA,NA,TGTGCCAGCAGTGAGCCCCCCGGGGAGCTGTTTTTT,CASSEPPGELFF
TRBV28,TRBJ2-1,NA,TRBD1,TGTGCCAGCAGCCGCCGGGACAGGGCCTACAATGAGCAGTTCTTC,CASSRRDRAYNEQFF
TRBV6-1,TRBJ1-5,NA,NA,TGTGCCAGCAGTGAGCCCCCCAGGCAGCCCCAGCATTTT,CASSEPPRQPQHF
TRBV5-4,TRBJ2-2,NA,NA,TGTGCCAGCAGCTTCGGACAGCCATCGAACACCGGGGAGCTGTTTTTT,CASSFGQPSNTGELFF